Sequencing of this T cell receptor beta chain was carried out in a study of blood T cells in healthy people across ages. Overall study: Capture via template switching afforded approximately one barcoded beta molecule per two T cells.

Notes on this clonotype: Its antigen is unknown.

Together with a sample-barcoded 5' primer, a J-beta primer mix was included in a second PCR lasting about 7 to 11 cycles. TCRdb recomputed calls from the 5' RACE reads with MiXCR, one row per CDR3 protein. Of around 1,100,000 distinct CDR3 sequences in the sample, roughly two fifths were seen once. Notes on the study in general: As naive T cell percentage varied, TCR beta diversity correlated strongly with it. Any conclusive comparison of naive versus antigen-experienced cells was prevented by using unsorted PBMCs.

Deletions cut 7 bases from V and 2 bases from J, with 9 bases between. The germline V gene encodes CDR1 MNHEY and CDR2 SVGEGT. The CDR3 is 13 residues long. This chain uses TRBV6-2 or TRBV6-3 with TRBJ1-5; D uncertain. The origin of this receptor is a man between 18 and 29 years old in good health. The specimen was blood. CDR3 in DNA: TGTGCCAGCATCGGAGGGCGCAATCAGCCCCAGCATTTT. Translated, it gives CASIGGRNQPQHF.